This entry lists 10 T cell receptor beta chains sequenced from one sample in a study of beta chain features in type 1 diabetes. cDNA synthesis used the whole RNA isolate, giving expressed TCRB sequences. Sequencing used immunoSEQ multiplex PCR; TCRdb keeps in-frame clones, though not all of them. The table has approximately 330,000 clones, about 10% seen once. The sample comprised naive CD4+ T cells from blood. The source of these receptors is a woman aged 30 to 39 in good health.

This chain uses TRBV7-9 with TRBJ2-1; D call uncertain. CDR3 length: 13 residues. Trimming cost V 0 bases and J 4 bases, with 4 bases left between them. Germline V CDR1 and CDR2: SEHNR, FQNEAQ (reference sequence). For the CDR3, the DNA is TGTGCCAGCAGCTTAGCTTCTTACAATGAGCAGTTCTTC. Amino acids: CASSLASYNEQFF. The whole variable domain, remainder taken from reference TRBV7-9 and TRBJ2-1, is DTGVSQNPRHKITKRGQNVTFRCDPISEHNRLYWYRQTLGQGPEFLTYFQNEAQLEKSRLLSDRFSAERPKGSFSTLEIQRTEQGDSAMYLCASSLASYNEQFFGPGTRLTVL.

This clone showed up just a few times. This rearrangement joins TRBV5-1 to TRBJ2-7; unclear D gene. The CDR3 totals 14 residues. Trimming shortened V by 0 bases and J by 5 bases, and 12 bases separated the two germline ends. The germline CDR1 and CDR2 sequences are SGHRS and YFSETQ. CDR3 sequence (DNA): TGCGCCAGCAGCTTGGCCATCGGTGTGAACGAGCAGTACTTC. It codes for CASSLAIGVNEQYF.

This chain joins TRBV18 and TRBJ2-7; the match to TRBD1 covers 7 bases. The CDR3 is 14 residues long. Trimming at V came to 4 bases and at J to 3 bases, leaving 6 bases not matched to a gene. Germline CDR1 is KGHSH and CDR2 is LQKENI. Here the CDR3 reads CASSLTGTDYEQYF. The DNA of the CDR3 is TGTGCCAGCTCACTGACCGGGACAGACTACGAGCAGTACTTC.

The rearrangement links TRBV28 to TRBJ1-2; TRBD1 is a possible D gene (6 bases). The germline V gene has CDR1 MDHEN and CDR2 SYDVKM. The CDR3 is made up of 13 amino acids. V was trimmed by 6 bases and J by 5 bases, leaving 13 bases between them. The CDR3 DNA sequence: TGTGCCAGCAGGTCAGGGGCGAAGTATGGCTACACCTTC. This translates into CASRSGAKYGYTF.

The genes are TRBV14 and TRBJ2-1, with 13 bases aligning to TRBD2. Germline V gene lookup returns CDR1 SGHDN and CDR2 FVKESK. The CDR3 covers 16 residues. J lost 5 bases, V lost 4 bases, and 5 bases had no gene match. CDR3 loop: CASSPLGTSGDNEQFF. CDR3 sequence (DNA): TGTGCCAGCAGCCCACTCGGGACTAGCGGGGACAATGAGCAGTTCTTC.

This clone occurred a few times. The V and J genes are TRBV2 and TRBJ2-1; 7 bases agree with TRBD1. Germline CDR1 is SNHLY and CDR2 is FYNNEI. This CDR3 spans 15 amino acids. The ends lost 6 bases at V and 2 bases at J; junction bases unmatched: 7. The CDR3 region is CASRNRGQAYNEQFF. The CDR3 DNA is TGTGCCAGCAGAAACAGGGGCCAAGCCTACAATGAGCAGTTCTTC.

The chain is built from TRBV27 and TRBJ2-2; 7 bases align to TRBD1. Trimming took 5 bases from V and 7 from J; bases not matched to a gene: 4. Per germline, CDR1 MNHEY and CDR2 SMNVEV (reference sequence). The CDR3 covers 13 residues. The CDR3 coding sequence is TGTGCCAGCAGTCGGACAGGCGGCGGGGAGCTGTTTTTT. Encoded protein: CASSRTGGGELFF.

This clone has more than one count but fewer than ten. The V and J genes are TRBV5-6 and TRBJ2-3; 8 bases are shared with TRBD2. CDR1 and CDR2 (germline): SGHDT, YYEEEE. The CDR3 is made up of 14 amino acids. V was clipped by 2 bases and J by 1 base; unmatched bases: 0. CDR3: CASSFSGGTDTQYF. The DNA of the CDR3 is TGTGCCAGCAGCTTTAGCGGGGGCACAGATACGCAGTATTTT. Full variable domain (outside the CDR3, taken from reference TRBV5-6 and TRBJ2-3): DAGVTQSPTHLIKTRGQQVTLRCSPKSGHDTVSWYQQALGQGPQFIFQYYEEEERQRGNFPDRFSGHQFPNYSSELNVNALLLGDSALYLCASSFSGGTDTQYFGPGTRLTVL.

This clone has more than one count but fewer than ten. A junction boundary mismatches the germline segment, possibly from a read error. The V gene is TRBV4-2, the J gene TRBJ2-1; 12 nucleotides align to TRBD2. Germline lookup yields CDR1 LGHNA and CDR2 YNFKEQ. The CDR3 covers 18 residues. CDR3 amino acids: CASSQVSASGRALNEQFF. The DNA for the CDR3 is TGTGCCAGCAGTCAAGTATCCGCTAGCGGGAGGGCCCTCAATGAGCAGTTCTTC.

This clone was picked up a small number of times. The chain links TRBV7-2 to TRBJ2-3, with a possible D match to TRBD1 (5 bases). In germline, CDR1 is SGHTA, CDR2 FQGNSA. The V end was cut by 1 base, the J end by 5 bases, with 16 bases between. CDR3 length: 16 amino acids. The DNA for the CDR3 is TGTGCCAGCAGCTTAGTTGCCCAGGGTTTAGGAGATACGCAGTATTTT. Translated: CASSLVAQGLGDTQYF.